Each of the 15 T cell receptor beta chains below was sequenced from the same sample in a study of tumor-infiltrating lymphocytes in primary liver carcinoma. Both RNA and DNA were isolated together from around 20-30 mg of bulk tissue that had not been sorted. cDNA specific to TCR beta was made from 500 ng of total RNA, with a constant-region primer employed for priming. The TCR beta library was amplified through three nested multiplex PCR rounds in a modified ARM-PCR procedure. Rounds one and two of PCR, each of 10 cycles, were primed with TRBV1-TRBV30 forward primers and a C-beta reverse primer. Each CDR3 protein gets one entry after TCRdb re-called the multiplex PCR reads with MiXCR. The sample lists approximately 120,000 distinct CDR3 sequences; 55% to 75% were seen once. Sequencing was done on a sample of liver tumor tissue from sampling region 3. Subset meaning: tumor region T3, left-lateral pole. The receptors were gathered from a woman in her sixties with primary liver carcinoma and hepatitis B virus infection.

Worth noting for this clonotype: As the CDR3 is not closed by the conserved phenylalanine or tryptophan, this likely results from a read error. This chain connects TRBV7-9 to TRBJ1-1; D ambiguous. CDR1 and CDR2 from the germline V gene are SEHNR and FQNEAQ (reference sequence). The CDR3 consists of 14 residues. CDR3 DNA: TGTGCCAGCAGCTCTCCGAACCGGAACGCTGAAGCTTTCCTT. This gives the protein CASSSPNRNAEAFL.

V and J are TRBV7-9 and TRBJ2-3; 13 nucleotides align to TRBD2. Germline loops: CDR1 SEHNR, CDR2 FQNEAQ (reference sequence). V lost 5 bases, J lost 6 bases, and 8 bases stayed unmatched. This CDR3 spans 16 amino acids. CDR3 region: CASSPILAGGRDTQYF. DNA of the CDR3: TGTGCCAGCAGCCCTATACTAGCGGGAGGGCGCGATACGCAGTATTTT.

For this clonotype: A much larger clone differs by one base, so this may be a read error. The chain recombines TRBV13 with TRBJ2-3; TRBD1 agrees at 8 bases. J gave up 4 bases and V 5 bases, and 5 bases lay outside the gene matches. Germline lookup yields CDR1 PRHDT and CDR2 FYEKMQ (reference sequence). This CDR3 is 14 amino acids long. CDR3 protein: CASSAIQGADTQYF. CDR3 sequence (DNA): TGTGCCAGCAGCGCCATACAGGGGGCAGATACGCAGTATTTT.

This clonotype was counted ten times or more. V gene TRBV29-1 combines with J gene TRBJ2-6; weak D call: TRBD2 (5 bases). Germline-derived CDR1 and CDR2 are SQVTM and ANQGSEA. Trimming stripped 5 bases from V and 1 base from J, with 15 bases between. The CDR3 loop spans 16 amino acids. CDR3 sequence: CSVHLGEVSGANVLTF. The CDR3 DNA sequence: TGCAGCGTTCATCTGGGAGAAGTATCTGGGGCCAACGTCCTGACTTTC.

This clonotype was counted at least ten times. The chain links TRBV28 to TRBJ1-3; no reliable D call. The V gene's germline CDR1 is MDHEN and CDR2 SYDVKM. This CDR3 is 16 amino acids long. Trimming shortened V by 3 bases and J by 0 bases, and 12 bases separated the two germline ends. CDR3 loop: CASSFPGPISGNTIYF. DNA for the CDR3: TGTGCCAGCAGTTTCCCTGGACCGATCTCTGGAAACACCATATATTTT.

Only a few counts were recorded for this clonotype. This could be a read error, since a much larger clone is one nucleotide away. The chain has TRBV6-5 and TRBJ1-1, with no clear D. The CDR3 is 14 amino acids. The V gene's germline CDR1 is MNHEY and CDR2 SVGAGI. The DNA for the CDR3 is TGTGCCGGCAGAGCGACCTTCATGAACACTGAAGCTTTCTTT. Translating it yields CAGRATFMNTEAFF.

About this clonotype itself: It is likely a read error, because the conserved phenylalanine at the end of the CDR3 is missing. The chain has TRBV11-2 and TRBJ2-1; no reliable D call. The CDR3 is made up of 14 amino acids. CDR1 and CDR2 from the germline V gene are SGHAT and FQNNGV. V lost 6 bases and J 4 bases, leaving 13 bases between the germline ends. The CDR3 reads CASSVLPGYNEQFL. The CDR3 DNA follows: TGTGCCAGCAGTGTCTTACCGGGTTACAATGAGCAGTTCTTG.

This clonotype was detected once. Here the CDR3 omits its conserved ending phenylalanine or tryptophan, so a read error is the likely source. V gene TRBV4-2 combines with J gene TRBJ2-5; 8 bases are a match to TRBD2. CDR1 is LGHNA, CDR2 YNFKEQ, per germline. The CDR3 covers 17 residues. CDR3 nucleotides: TGTGTCAGCAGCCAAACCGGGACTAGGAATGTCCCAGGGACCCAGTACATC. Amino acid sequence: CVSSQTGTRNVPGTQYI.

This clonotype was seen more than once but under ten times. As the CDR3 is not closed by the conserved phenylalanine or tryptophan, this likely results from a read error. The V and J genes are TRBV7-9 and TRBJ2-2; D unclear. Germline loops: CDR1 SEHNR, CDR2 FQNEAQ (reference sequence). Trimming stripped 3 bases from V and 1 base from J, with 6 bases between. The length of the CDR3 is 14 residues. The CDR3 bases are TGTGCCAGCAGCTTTTCCAGGAACACCGGGGAGCTGTTTCTT. Translation: CASSFSRNTGELFL.

A word on this clonotype: At one boundary the junction diverges from the germline segment, which might be a read error. This sequence joins TRBV12-3 or TRBV12-4 and TRBJ1-6; D is undetermined. The CDR3 extends over 14 amino acids. The CDR3 loop reads CASSSRGQYSPLHF. In nucleotides, the CDR3 is TGTGCTAGCAGTTCACGTGGGCAGTATTCACCCCTCCACTTT.

As concerns this clonotype: The conserved phenylalanine or tryptophan is not found at the CDR3 terminus, so this likely reflects a read error. This chain links TRBV29-1 with TRBJ2-1; the match to TRBD2 covers 7 bases. Trimming removed 8 bases from V and 7 bases from J; junction bases left unmatched: 14. CDR3 length: 14 residues. Germline assignment: CDR1 SQVTM and CDR2 ANQGSEA. The CDR3 is CSFCGTGGGNEQFL. CDR3 sequence (DNA): TGCAGCTTTTGTGGGACTGGCGGGGGTAATGAGCAGTTCCTC.

This clonotype has a count of ten or more. The V gene is TRBV30, the J gene TRBJ2-5; 8 positions agree with TRBD1. The germline V gene has CDR1 GTSNPN and CDR2 SVGIG (reference sequence). With V trimmed by 5 bases and J by 2 bases, 7 bases remained unmatched. The length of the CDR3 is 14 residues. CDR3 amino acids: CAWDRTGLQETQYF. CDR3 coding DNA: TGTGCCTGGGACAGGACAGGGCTTCAAGAGACCCAGTACTTC.

Worth noting for this clonotype: Without the conserved terminal phenylalanine or tryptophan, this CDR3 likely stems from a read error. The rearrangement uses TRBV29-1 and TRBJ2-3; D not certain. CDR3 length: 15 residues. CDR1 and CDR2 (germline): SQVTM, ANQGSEA. The CDR3 coding sequence is TGCAGTGTTGCAGCGAGGACGGACAGCACAGATACGCAGTATTTA. It translates to CSVAARTDSTDTQYL.

This clonotype is judged medium-sized. V gene TRBV11-2 combines with J gene TRBJ2-1; 9 bases line up with TRBD2. CDR3 length equals 16 residues. In germline, CDR1 is SGHAT, CDR2 FQNNGV. The junction had 10 bases not matched to a gene; V was cut back by 4 bases and J by 6 bases. CDR3 residues: CASSYRGSGRVNEQFF. The CDR3, as DNA: TGTGCCAGCAGCTACAGGGGTAGCGGGAGAGTCAATGAGCAGTTCTTC.

This clonotype was observed once. The CDR3 does not close with the conserved phenylalanine or tryptophan, likely indicating a read error. The rearrangement uses TRBV29-1 and TRBJ2-2, with D possibly being TRBD2 (6 bases). Deletions cut 3 bases from V and 6 bases from J, with 14 bases between. CDR3 length: 14 residues. CDR1 and CDR2 (germline): SQVTM, ANQGSEA. The CDR3 nucleotides are TGCAGCGTTGACGCGGGAATGAGATCCGGGGAGCTGTTTTCT. Residues: CSVDAGMRSGELFS.